These 8 T cell receptor beta chains were all obtained from the same sample, sequenced in a study of shared clonotypes between healthy human individuals. Profiled with immunoSEQ multiplex PCR; TCRdb holds only in-frame clones, not every one. Among under 600,000 clones listed, around 78% were seen once. Material for sequencing was PBMCs. The receptors were sampled from a woman aged 35 to 49 in good health. Some clones in this sample may be carry-over from other donors' samples.

The chain combines TRBV9 with TRBJ2-5, with 8 bases aligning to TRBD2. This CDR3 comprises 16 residues. The J segment lost 2 bases and the V segment lost 0 bases, leaving 6 bases of the junction unmatched. Germline loops: CDR1 SGDLS, CDR2 YYNGEE. CDR3 sequence reads: CASSVGGTSSQETQYF. CDR3 nucleotides: TGTGCCAGCAGCGTAGGCGGGACTAGTTCTCAAGAGACCCAGTACTTC.

CDR3 sequence reads: CASSERGYEQYF. The CDR3 bases are TGTGCCAGCAGTGAACGGGGTTACGAGCAGTACTTC. The V call is TRBV2, the J call TRBJ2-7, with D possibly TRBD2 on 5 matching bases. V was cut by 2 bases and J by 4 bases, with 6 bases left in between. In germline, CDR1 is SNHLY, CDR2 FYNNEI. The CDR3 covers 12 residues.

Note on this clone: This could be a read error, since a much larger clone is one nucleotide away. The sample carries other DNA sequences with the same CDR3. The rearrangement links TRBV6-1 to TRBJ2-7, with D possibly being TRBD1 (7 bases). The CDR3 has 14 residues. Germline CDR1 MNHNS, CDR2 SASEGT. The CDR3 reads CASQGGQRIYEQYF. CDR3 bases: TGTGCCAGCCAGGGGGGTCAACGGATCTACGAGCAGTACTTT.

To note about this clone: This CDR3 is also generated by other DNA sequences in the sample. The chain uses TRBV7-2 and TRBJ2-1; no clear D gene. The germline gives CDR1 SGHTA, CDR2 FQGNSA. CDR3 size: 13 residues. V shed 1 base and J shed 3 bases, with 4 bases lying between them. The CDR3 sequence is CASSLGSYNEQFF. The CDR3 nucleotides read TGTGCCAGCAGCTTAGGCAGCTACAATGAGCAGTTCTTC.

This rearrangement joins TRBV5-1 to TRBJ2-1, with 10 bases aligning to TRBD1. V trimming: 3 bases; J trimming: 0 bases; junction bases outside the gene matches: 12. The CDR3 has 19 amino acids. The germline CDR1 and CDR2 sequences are SGHRS and YFSETQ. CDR3 sequence: CASSSMDRGLTGSYNEQFF. The CDR3 region has the DNA TGCGCCAGCAGCTCAATGGACAGGGGGTTAACAGGCTCCTACAATGAGCAGTTCTTC.

This chain joins TRBV7-6 and TRBJ2-7, with D unclear. The germline gives CDR1 SGHVS, CDR2 FNYEAQ. The CDR3 totals 13 residues. The V end was cut by 5 bases, the J end by 2 bases, with 10 bases between. CDR3 region: CASSAGDTYEQYF. The CDR3 bases are TGTGCCAGCAGCGCTGGCGACACCTACGAGCAGTACTTC.

V gene TRBV21-1 combines with J gene TRBJ2-3; no check of the table's D call, TRBD1, against the DNA was made. TRBV21-1 represents a pseudogene. The CDR3 sequence is 16 residues long. The CDR3 DNA reads as TGTGCCAGCAGCAAAGTTGGGGCCTACAAGGCAGATACGCAGTATTTT. Protein: CASSKVGAYKADTQYF.

Worth noting for this clone: Other DNA variants within this sample encode the same CDR3. The chain recombines TRBV5-4 with TRBJ1-5, with unresolved D. From germline, CDR1 is SGHNT and CDR2 YYREEE (reference sequence). CDR3 length equals 14 residues. Trimming removed 0 bases at V and 2 bases at J, with 6 bases between. CDR3 coding DNA: TGTGCCAGCAGCTTGGACGGGGGCAATCAGCCCCAGCATTTT. Translating gives CASSLDGGNQPQHF.